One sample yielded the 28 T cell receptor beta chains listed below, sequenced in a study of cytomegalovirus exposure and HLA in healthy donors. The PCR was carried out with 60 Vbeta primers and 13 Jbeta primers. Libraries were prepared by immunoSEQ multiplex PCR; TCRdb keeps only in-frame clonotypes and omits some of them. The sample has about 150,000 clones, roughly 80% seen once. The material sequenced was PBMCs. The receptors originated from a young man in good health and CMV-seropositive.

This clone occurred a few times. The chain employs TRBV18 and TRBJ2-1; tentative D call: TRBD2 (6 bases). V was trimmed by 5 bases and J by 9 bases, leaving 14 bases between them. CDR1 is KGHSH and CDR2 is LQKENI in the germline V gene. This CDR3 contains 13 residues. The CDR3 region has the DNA TGTGCCAGCTCAGAACGGGAGTATGCTGAGCAGTTCTTC. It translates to CASSEREYAEQFF.

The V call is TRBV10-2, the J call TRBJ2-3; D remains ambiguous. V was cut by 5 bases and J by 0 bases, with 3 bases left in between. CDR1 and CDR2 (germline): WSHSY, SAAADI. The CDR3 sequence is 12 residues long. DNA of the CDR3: TGCGCCAGCAGTCCAAGCACAGATACGCAGTATTTT. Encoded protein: CASSPSTDTQYF.

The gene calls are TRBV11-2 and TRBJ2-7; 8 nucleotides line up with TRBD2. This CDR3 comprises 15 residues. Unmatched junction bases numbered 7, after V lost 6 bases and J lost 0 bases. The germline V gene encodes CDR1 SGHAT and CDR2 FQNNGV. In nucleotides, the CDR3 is TGTGCCAGCAGTGGCGGGAGGTCAAGCTCCTACGAGCAGTACTTC. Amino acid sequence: CASSGGRSSSYEQYF.

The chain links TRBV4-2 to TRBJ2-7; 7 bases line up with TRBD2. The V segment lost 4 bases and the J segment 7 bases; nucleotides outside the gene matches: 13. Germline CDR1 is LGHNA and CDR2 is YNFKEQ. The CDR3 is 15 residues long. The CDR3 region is CASSRGLEGKGEQYF. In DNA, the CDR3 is TGTGCCAGCAGCCGAGGACTAGAAGGAAAGGGGGAGCAGTACTTC.

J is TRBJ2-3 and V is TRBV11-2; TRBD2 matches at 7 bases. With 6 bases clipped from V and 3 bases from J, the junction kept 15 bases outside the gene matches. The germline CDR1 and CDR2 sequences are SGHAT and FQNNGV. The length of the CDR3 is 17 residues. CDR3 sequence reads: CASREEGGPSITDTQYF. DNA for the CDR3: TGTGCCAGCAGGGAGGAGGGAGGGCCTTCGATTACAGATACGCAGTATTTT.

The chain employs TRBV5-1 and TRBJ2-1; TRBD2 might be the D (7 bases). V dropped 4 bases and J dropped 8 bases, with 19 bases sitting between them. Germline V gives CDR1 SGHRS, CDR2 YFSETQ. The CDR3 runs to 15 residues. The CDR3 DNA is TGCGCCAGCAGCCTGGTAGGGAGGGGGGGCGATGAGCAGTTCTTC. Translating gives CASSLVGRGGDEQFF.

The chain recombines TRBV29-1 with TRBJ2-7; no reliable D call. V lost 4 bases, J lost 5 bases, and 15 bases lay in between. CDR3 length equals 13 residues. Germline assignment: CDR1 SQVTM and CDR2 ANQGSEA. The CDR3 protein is CSVATGSRDEQYF. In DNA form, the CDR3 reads TGCAGCGTTGCCACCGGGTCCCGGGACGAGCAGTACTTC.

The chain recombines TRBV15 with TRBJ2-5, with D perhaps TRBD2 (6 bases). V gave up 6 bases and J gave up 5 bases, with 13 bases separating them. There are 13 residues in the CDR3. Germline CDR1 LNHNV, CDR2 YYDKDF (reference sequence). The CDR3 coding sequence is TGTGCCACCAGTGGGGGGTCGTGGGAGACCCAGTACTTC. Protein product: CATSGGSWETQYF.

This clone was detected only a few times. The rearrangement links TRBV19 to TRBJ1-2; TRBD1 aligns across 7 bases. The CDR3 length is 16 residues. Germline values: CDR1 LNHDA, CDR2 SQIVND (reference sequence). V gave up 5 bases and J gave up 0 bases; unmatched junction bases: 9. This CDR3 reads CASSSTRTGPNYGYTF. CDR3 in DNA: TGTGCCAGTAGTTCCACTCGGACAGGACCTAACTATGGCTACACCTTC. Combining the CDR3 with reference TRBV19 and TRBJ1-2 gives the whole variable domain DGGITQSPKYLFRKEGQNVTLSCEQNLNHDAMYWYRQDPGQGLRLIYYSQIVNDFQKGDIAEGYSVSREKKESFPLTVTSAQKNPTAFYLCASSSTRTGPNYGYTFGSGTRLTVV.

CDR3 sequence reads: CASSPSAGGRTDTQYF. DNA for the CDR3: TGTGCCAGCTCACCCTCAGCGGGAGGCCGCACAGATACGCAGTATTTT. J is TRBJ2-3 and V is TRBV18; TRBD2 aligns across 9 bases. Germline V gene sequence: CDR1 KGHSH, CDR2 LQKENI. Unmatched junction bases numbered 5, after V lost 3 bases and J lost 1 base. The CDR3 is 16 amino acids.

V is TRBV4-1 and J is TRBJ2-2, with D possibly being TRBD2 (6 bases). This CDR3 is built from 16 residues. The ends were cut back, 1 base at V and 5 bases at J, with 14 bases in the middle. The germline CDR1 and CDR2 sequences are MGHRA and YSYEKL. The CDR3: CASSQARGSVTGELFF. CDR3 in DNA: TGCGCCAGCAGCCAAGCTCGGGGGAGTGTAACCGGGGAGCTGTTTTTT.

CDR3 amino acids: CAWSLQGIYGYTF. In nucleotides, the CDR3 is TGTGCCTGGAGCCTACAGGGGATCTATGGCTACACCTTC. The J gene is TRBJ1-2, the V gene TRBV30; 7 bases map to TRBD1. The germline V gene has CDR1 GTSNPN and CDR2 SVGIG (reference sequence). The CDR3 totals 13 residues. J lost 4 bases, V lost 3 bases, and 5 bases had no gene match.

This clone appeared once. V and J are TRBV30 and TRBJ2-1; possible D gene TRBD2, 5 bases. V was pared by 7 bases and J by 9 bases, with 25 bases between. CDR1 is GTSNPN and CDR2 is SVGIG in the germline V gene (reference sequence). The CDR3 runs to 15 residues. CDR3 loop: CASYRTVGPAGEQFF. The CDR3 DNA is TGTGCCTCCTATAGGACGGTTGGACCGGCGGGTGAGCAGTTCTTC.

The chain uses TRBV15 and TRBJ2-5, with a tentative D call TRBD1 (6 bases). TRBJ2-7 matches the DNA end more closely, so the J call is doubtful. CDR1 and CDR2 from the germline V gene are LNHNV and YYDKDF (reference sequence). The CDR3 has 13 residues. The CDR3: CATSNDRSYEQYF. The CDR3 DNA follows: TGTGCCACCAGCAACGACAGGTCCTACGAGCAGTACTTC.

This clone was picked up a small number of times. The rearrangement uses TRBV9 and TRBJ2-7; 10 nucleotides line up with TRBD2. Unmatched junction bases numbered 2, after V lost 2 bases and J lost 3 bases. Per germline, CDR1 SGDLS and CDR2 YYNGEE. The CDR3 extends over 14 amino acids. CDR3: CASSVASGGYEQYF. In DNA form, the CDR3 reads TGTGCCAGCAGCGTGGCTAGCGGGGGCTACGAGCAGTACTTC.

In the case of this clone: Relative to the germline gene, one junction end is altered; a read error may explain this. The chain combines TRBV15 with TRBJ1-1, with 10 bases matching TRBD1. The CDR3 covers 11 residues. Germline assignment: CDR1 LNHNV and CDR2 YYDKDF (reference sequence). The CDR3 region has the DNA TGTGTCACCAGCCAGGACAGGGGGGCTTTCTTT. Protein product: CVTSQDRGAFF.

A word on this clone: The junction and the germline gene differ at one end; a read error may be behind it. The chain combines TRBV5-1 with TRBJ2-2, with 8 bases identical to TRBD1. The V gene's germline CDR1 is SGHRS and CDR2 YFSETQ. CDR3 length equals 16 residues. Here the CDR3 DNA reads TGCGCCAGCACCTTGCTAGGACAGGGTCCCCCCGGGGAGCTGTTTTTT. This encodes CASTLLGQGPPGELFF. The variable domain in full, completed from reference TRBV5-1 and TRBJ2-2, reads KAGVTQTPRYLIKTRGQQVTLSCSPISGHRSVSWYQQTPGQGLQFLFEYFSETQRNKGNFPGRFSGRQFSNSRSEMNVSTLELGDSALYLCASTLLGQGPPGELFFGEGSRLTVL.

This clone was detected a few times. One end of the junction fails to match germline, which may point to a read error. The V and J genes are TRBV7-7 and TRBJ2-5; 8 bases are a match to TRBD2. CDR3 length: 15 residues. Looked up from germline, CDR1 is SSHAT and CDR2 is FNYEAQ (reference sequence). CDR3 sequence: CASSLSGGGQETQYF. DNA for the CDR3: TGTGCTAGCAGCTTGTCGGGAGGGGGTCAAGAGACCCAGTACTTC. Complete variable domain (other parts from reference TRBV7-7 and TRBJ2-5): GAGVSQSPRYKVTKRGQDVTLRCDPISSHATLYWYQQALGQGPEFLTYFNYEAQPDKSGLPSDRFSAERPEGSISTLTIQRTEQRDSAMYRCASSLSGGGQETQYFGPGTRLLVL.

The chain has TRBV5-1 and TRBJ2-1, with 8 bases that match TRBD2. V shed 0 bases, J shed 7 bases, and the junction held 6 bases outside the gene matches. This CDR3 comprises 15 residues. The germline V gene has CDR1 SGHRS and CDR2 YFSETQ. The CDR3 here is CASSLGTSQGNEQFF. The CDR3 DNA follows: TGCGCCAGCAGCTTGGGGACTAGCCAGGGGAATGAGCAGTTCTTC.

The CDR3 bases are TGTGCCAGCAGTCTAACACGACAGGGGAACACTGAAGCTTTCTTT. Its translation: CASSLTRQGNTEAFF. The rearrangement joins TRBV28 to TRBJ1-1; 7 nucleotides align to TRBD1. This CDR3 has 15 amino acids. V shed 5 bases and J 1 base; nucleotides not matched to a gene: 7. Germline CDR1 MDHEN, CDR2 SYDVKM. The full variable domain, in which reference TRBV28 and TRBJ1-1 provide the parts outside the CDR3, is DVKVTQSSRYLVKRTGEKVFLECVQDMDHENMFWYRQDPGLGLRLIYFSYDVKMKEKGDIPEGYSVSREKKERFSLILESASTNQTSMYLCASSLTRQGNTEAFFGQGTRLTVV.

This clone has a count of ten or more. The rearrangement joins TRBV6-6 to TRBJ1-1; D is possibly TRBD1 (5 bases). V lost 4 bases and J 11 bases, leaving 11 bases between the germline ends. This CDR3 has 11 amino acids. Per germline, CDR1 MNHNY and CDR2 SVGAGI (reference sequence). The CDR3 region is CASSSGTGAFF. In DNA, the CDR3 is TGTGCCAGCAGTTCTGGGACTGGGGCTTTCTTT.

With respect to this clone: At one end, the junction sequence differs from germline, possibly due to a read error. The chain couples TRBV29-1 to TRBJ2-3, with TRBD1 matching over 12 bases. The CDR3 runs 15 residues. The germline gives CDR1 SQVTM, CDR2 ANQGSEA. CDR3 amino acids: CSVEGTGGKRDTQYF. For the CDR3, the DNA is TGCAGCGTAGAAGGGACAGGGGGCAAGAGGGATACGCAGTATTTT.

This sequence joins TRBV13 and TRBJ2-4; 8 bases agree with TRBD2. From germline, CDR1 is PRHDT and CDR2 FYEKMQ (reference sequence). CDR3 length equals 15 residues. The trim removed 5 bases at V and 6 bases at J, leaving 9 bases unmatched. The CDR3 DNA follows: TGTGCCAGCAGCCAGCTCGGTCTAGCGGGAAACATTCAGTACTTC. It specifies CASSQLGLAGNIQYF. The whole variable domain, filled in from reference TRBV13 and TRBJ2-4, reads AAGVIQSPRHLIKEKRETATLKCYPIPRHDTVYWYQQGPGQDPQFLISFYEKMQSDKGSIPDRFSAQQFSDYHSELNMSSLELGDSALYFCASSQLGLAGNIQYFGAGTRLSVL.

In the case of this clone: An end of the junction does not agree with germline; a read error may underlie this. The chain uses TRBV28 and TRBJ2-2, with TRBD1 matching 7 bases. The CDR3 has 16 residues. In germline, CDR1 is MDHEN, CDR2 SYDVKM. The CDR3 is CASSLYRDRYTGELFF. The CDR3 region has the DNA TGTGCCAGCAGCTTATACCGGGACAGATACACCGGGGAGCTGTTTTTT.

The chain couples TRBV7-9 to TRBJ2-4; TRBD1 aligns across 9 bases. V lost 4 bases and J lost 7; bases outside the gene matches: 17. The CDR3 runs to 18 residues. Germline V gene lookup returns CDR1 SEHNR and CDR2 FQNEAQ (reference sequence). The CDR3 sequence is CASSSAGTGKGAVNIQYF. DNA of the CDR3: TGTGCCAGCAGCTCAGCCGGGACAGGGAAAGGAGCCGTTAACATTCAGTACTTC.

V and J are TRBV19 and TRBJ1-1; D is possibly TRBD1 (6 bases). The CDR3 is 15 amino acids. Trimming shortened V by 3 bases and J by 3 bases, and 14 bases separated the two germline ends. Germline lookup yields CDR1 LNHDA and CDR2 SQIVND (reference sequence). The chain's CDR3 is CASSIPQGGDTEAFF. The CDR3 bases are TGTGCCAGTAGTATCCCACAGGGAGGGGACACTGAAGCTTTCTTT.

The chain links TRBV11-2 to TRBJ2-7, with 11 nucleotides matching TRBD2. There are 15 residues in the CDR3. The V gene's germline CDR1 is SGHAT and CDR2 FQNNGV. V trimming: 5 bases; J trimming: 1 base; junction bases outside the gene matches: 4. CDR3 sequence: CASSPRTSGSYEQYF. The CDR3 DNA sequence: TGTGCCAGCAGCCCCAGGACTAGCGGGTCCTACGAGCAGTACTTC.

This chain's CDR3 is CATWRGTGGGEQFF. CDR3 bases: TGTGCCACATGGCGCGGGACAGGGGGCGGTGAGCAGTTCTTC. V gene TRBV28 combines with J gene TRBJ2-1, with 12 positions matching TRBD1. Germline lookup yields CDR1 MDHEN and CDR2 SYDVKM. The CDR3 is 14 amino acids. V lost 10 bases, J lost 9 bases, and 10 bases stayed unmatched.